The clone carrying this T cell receptor beta chain was counted at least ten times. As yet, its antigen is unknown. V was clipped by 4 bases and J by 0 bases, with 8 bases between them. Germline CDR1 SGHKS, CDR2 YYEKEE (reference sequence). This CDR3 region has 14 residues. The data originate from a study of T-cell reconstitution after alpha-beta-depleted transplantation in children. The study's findings and limits: About two months after transplant, alpha-beta T cells reportedly came from several hundred expanded graft clones. It was surviving recipient T cells and thymic progenitors that gave some patients high TCRbeta diversity at day 60. T-cell counts and diversity at one year following transplant were attributed mainly to newly produced T cells.

Using unique molecular identifiers, the investigators prepared the TCRbeta library. TCRdb fed the PCR reads into MiXCR, producing one record per CDR3 protein. Of 97,000 or so distinct CDR3 sequences listed, roughly 7.2% are singletons. This receptor was taken from a boy younger than 10 with acute lymphoblastic leukemia, due to receive a stem cell transplant. This chain uses TRBV5-5 with TRBJ2-1; D remains ambiguous. This specimen was PBMCs, taken before TCRalphabeta/CD19-depleted stem cell transplant. The CDR3 DNA is TGTGCCAGCAGCATGTGGTCCTCCTACAATGAGCAGTTCTTC. Encoded protein: CASSMWSSYNEQFF.